This TCR beta chain was profiled in a study of blood T cell repertoires in COVID-19. About the study: Samples representing acute and convalescent COVID-19 were sourced from the United States, Italy and Spain.

Membership in each cohort depended on participant-reported clinical history. Each recovered donor of Cohort 3 presented with two negative PCRs, clearance, or symptom resolution. Sequenced by immunoSEQ multiplex PCR; TCRdb stores in-frame clones only, minus some. The repertoire holds about 240,000 clones, 85% to 90% seen once, with around 4% in the top ten. Germline V gene data show CDR1 as GTSNPN and CDR2 as SVGIG (reference sequence). There are 12 residues in the CDR3. V was trimmed by 5 bases and J by 2 bases, leaving 9 bases between them. The genes are TRBV30 and TRBJ1-1, with D hard to call. This TCR derives from a woman younger than 45 who had recovered from COVID-19. Sequencing was performed on PBMCs or T cells enriched from blood (not recorded which). CDR3: CAWGESNTEAFF. The CDR3 coding sequence is TGTGCCTGGGGGGAGTCTAACACTGAAGCTTTCTTT.